The text below deals with one T cell receptor beta chain. The data are from a study of blood T cell repertoires in COVID-19. The overall study: The cDNA or gDNA used as material had been derived from T cells, B-cell-depleted T cells, or PBMCs.

In the study's own analysis: Amplification of reference gene primers was used by the study to estimate nucleated cell counts. The repertoire was sequenced with immunoSEQ multiplex PCR; TCRdb's copy has only in-frame clones and lacks some. Clonal size and the V and J genes are those of that table, whereas D and trimming came from the DNA. The sample yields around 260,000 clones, around 82% seen once. V lost 3 bases and J lost 5, with 10 bases in between. CDR3 size: 13 residues. In germline, CDR1 is LNHDA, CDR2 SQIVND (reference sequence). Sequenced: peripheral blood. The receptor comes from a human donor with COVID-19, enrolled during active disease. The donor label of this sample is uncertain. V is TRBV19 and J is TRBJ1-1, with D uncertain. CDR3 sequence: CASSIPGRTEAFF. The CDR3 DNA reads as TGTGCCAGTAGTATTCCGGGAAGGACTGAAGCTTTCTTT. The variable domain in full, with the rest retrieved from reference TRBV19 and TRBJ1-1, is DGGITQSPKYLFRKEGQNVTLSCEQNLNHDAMYWYRQDPGQGLRLIYYSQIVNDFQKGDIAEGYSVSREKKESFPLTVTSAQKNPTAFYLCASSIPGRTEAFFGQGTRLTVV.